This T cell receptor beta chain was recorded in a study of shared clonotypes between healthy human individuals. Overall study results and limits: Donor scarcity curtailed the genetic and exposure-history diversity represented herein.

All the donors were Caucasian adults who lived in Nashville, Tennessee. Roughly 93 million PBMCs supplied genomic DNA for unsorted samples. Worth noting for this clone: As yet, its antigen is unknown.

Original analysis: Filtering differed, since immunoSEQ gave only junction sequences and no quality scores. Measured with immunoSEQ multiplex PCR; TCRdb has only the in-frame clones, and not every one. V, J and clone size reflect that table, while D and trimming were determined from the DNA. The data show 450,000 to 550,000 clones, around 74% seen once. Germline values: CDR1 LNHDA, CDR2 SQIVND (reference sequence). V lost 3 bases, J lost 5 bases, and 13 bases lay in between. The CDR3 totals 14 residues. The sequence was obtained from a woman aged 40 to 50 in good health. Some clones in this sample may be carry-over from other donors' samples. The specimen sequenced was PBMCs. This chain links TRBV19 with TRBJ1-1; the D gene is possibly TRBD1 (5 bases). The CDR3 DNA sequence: TGTGCCAGTAGTATTTTGGGCAGGGTAACTGAAGCTTTCTTT. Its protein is CASSILGRVTEAFF. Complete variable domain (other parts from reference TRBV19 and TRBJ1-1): DGGITQSPKYLFRKEGQNVTLSCEQNLNHDAMYWYRQDPGQGLRLIYYSQIVNDFQKGDIAEGYSVSREKKESFPLTVTSAQKNPTAFYLCASSILGRVTEAFFGQGTRLTVV.